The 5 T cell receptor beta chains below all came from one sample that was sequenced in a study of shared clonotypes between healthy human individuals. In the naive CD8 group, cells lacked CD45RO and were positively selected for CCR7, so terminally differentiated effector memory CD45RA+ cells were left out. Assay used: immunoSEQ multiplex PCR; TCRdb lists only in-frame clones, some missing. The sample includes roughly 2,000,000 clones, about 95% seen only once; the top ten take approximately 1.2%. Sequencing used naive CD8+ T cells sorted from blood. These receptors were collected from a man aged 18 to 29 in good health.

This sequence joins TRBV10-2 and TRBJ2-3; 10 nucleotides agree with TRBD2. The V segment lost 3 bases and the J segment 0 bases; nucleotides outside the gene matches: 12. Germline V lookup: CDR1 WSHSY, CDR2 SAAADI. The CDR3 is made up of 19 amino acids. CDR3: CASSDLTSGSPSSTDTQYF. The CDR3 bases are TGCGCCAGCAGTGACCTGACTAGCGGGTCCCCTTCTAGCACAGATACGCAGTATTTT.

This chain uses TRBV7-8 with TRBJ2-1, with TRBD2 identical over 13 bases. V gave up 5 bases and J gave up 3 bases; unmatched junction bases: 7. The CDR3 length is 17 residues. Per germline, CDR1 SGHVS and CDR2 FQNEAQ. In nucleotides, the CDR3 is TGTGCCAGCAGCCCACTAGCGGGGGGGCCTCTCTACAATGAGCAGTTCTTC. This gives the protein CASSPLAGGPLYNEQFF.

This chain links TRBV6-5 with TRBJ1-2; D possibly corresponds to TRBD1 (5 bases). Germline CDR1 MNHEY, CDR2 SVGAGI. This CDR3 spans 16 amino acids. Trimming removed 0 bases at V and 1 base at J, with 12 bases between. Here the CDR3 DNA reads TGTGCCAGCAGTTACTCGTCGGGGCAGGTTAACTATGGCTACACCTTC. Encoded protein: CASSYSSGQVNYGYTF.

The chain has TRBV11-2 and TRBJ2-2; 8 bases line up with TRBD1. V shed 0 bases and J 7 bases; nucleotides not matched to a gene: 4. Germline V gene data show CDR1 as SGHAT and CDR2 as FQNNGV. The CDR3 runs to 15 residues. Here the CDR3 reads CASSLEAGGHGELFF. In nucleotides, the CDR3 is TGTGCCAGCAGCTTAGAGGCAGGGGGCCACGGGGAGCTGTTTTTT.

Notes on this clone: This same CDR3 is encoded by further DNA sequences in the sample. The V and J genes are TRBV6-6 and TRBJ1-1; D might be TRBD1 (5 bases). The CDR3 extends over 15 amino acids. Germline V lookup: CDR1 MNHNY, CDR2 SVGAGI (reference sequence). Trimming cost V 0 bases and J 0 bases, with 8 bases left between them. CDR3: CASSYSEGMNTEAFF. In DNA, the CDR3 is TGTGCCAGCAGTTACTCAGAGGGGATGAACACTGAAGCTTTCTTT.